The 10 T cell receptor beta chains below were found in one sample sequenced in a study of cytomegalovirus exposure and HLA in healthy donors (dated by TCRdb to the late 2010s). The library was built by means of the immunoSEQ multiplex PCR assay. The table comes from immuneACCESS by way of TCRdb, which keeps in-frame sequences with V and J called. Part of the clones is missing from these tables; in studies checked, under half for an unresolved V gene and the rest for unknown reasons. This sample has about 170,000 clones in its table, and under 90% of those were observed once. 9% to 12% of the sample is taken by the ten largest. Source material: PBMCs. The source of these receptors is a woman under 30 in good health and CMV-seropositive.

The chain has TRBV28 and TRBJ2-5; a possible D gene is TRBD1 (6 bases). V dropped 6 bases and J dropped 6 bases, with 20 bases sitting between them. The CDR3 extends over 15 amino acids. From germline, CDR1 is MDHEN and CDR2 SYDVKM. The DNA of the CDR3 is TGTGCCAGCAGCTATGTTGGGGGCGTAATAAAGACCCAGTACTTC. Protein sequence: CASSYVGGVIKTQYF. The whole variable domain, filled in from reference TRBV28 and TRBJ2-5, reads DVKVTQSSRYLVKRTGEKVFLECVQDMDHENMFWYRQDPGLGLRLIYFSYDVKMKEKGDIPEGYSVSREKKERFSLILESASTNQTSMYLCASSYVGGVIKTQYFGPGTRLLVL.

This clone was counted only a few times. The chain recombines TRBV5-4 with TRBJ2-7; 9 bases line up with TRBD2. Germline V gives CDR1 SGHNT, CDR2 YYREEE (reference sequence). The CDR3 loop spans 14 amino acids. With V trimmed by 1 base and J by 2 bases, 1 base remained unmatched. The CDR3 protein is CASSLSSGTYEQYF. CDR3 nucleotide sequence: TGTGCCAGCAGCTTGTCTAGCGGGACCTACGAGCAGTACTTC.

The J gene is TRBJ2-3, the V gene TRBV5-5; 15 nucleotides agree with TRBD2. The CDR3 has 19 residues. V shed 4 bases and J 4 bases; nucleotides not matched to a gene: 13. In germline, CDR1 is SGHKS, CDR2 YYEKEE (reference sequence). The CDR3 DNA sequence: TGTGCCAGCAGCCCATGTTGCTATGGACTAGCGGGAGGGCCAGATACGCAGTATTTT. Encoded protein: CASSPCCYGLAGGPDTQYF.

V is TRBV18 and J is TRBJ2-1; weak D call: TRBD1 (6 bases). Germline V gene sequence: CDR1 KGHSH, CDR2 LQKENI. The CDR3 has 13 residues. V shed 6 bases and J shed 7 bases, with 13 bases lying between them. The CDR3 DNA reads as TGTGCCAGCTCCCTTACAAGGGGGAATGAGCAGTTCTTC. Amino acids: CASSLTRGNEQFF.

The V and J genes are TRBV11-2 and TRBJ1-2, with D uncertain. Germline CDR1 reads SGHAT; CDR2 reads FQNNGV. The CDR3 contains 15 residues. The V end was cut by 1 base, the J end by 3 bases, with 12 bases between. CDR3 sequence (DNA): TGTGCCAGCAGCTTAGTAGTCAGGATCGACTATGGCTACACCTTC. Residues: CASSLVVRIDYGYTF.

The chain carries TRBV28 and TRBJ2-5; TRBD1 aligns across 9 bases. V trimming: 6 bases; J trimming: 2 bases; junction bases outside the gene matches: 10. This CDR3 is built from 16 residues. CDR1 is MDHEN, CDR2 SYDVKM, per germline. DNA for the CDR3: TGTGCCAGCAGAACGGGACAGGGCGGCCTACAAGAGACCCAGTACTTC. Its translation: CASRTGQGGLQETQYF. Full variable domain (rest looked up from reference TRBV28 and TRBJ2-5): DVKVTQSSRYLVKRTGEKVFLECVQDMDHENMFWYRQDPGLGLRLIYFSYDVKMKEKGDIPEGYSVSREKKERFSLILESASTNQTSMYLCASRTGQGGLQETQYFGPGTRLLVL.

This clone showed up just once. The V call is TRBV11-3, the J call TRBJ2-5; TRBD2 matches 8 bases. Trimming removed 1 base from V and 5 bases from J; junction bases left unmatched: 9. CDR1 is SGHNT and CDR2 is YENEEA in the germline V gene. CDR3 length: 16 amino acids. The DNA of the CDR3 is TGTGCCAGCAGCTTAGGGTCAACGGGAGGGGGGGAGACCCAGTACTTC. Its protein is CASSLGSTGGGETQYF.

The chain employs TRBV30 and TRBJ1-4; D is uncertain. The germline V gene encodes CDR1 GTSNPN and CDR2 SVGIG (reference sequence). The CDR3 is 12 residues long. Trimming removed 2 bases from V and 5 bases from J, with 6 bases in between. CDR3 DNA: TGTGCCTGGAGTCTGAGAAATGAAAAACTGTTTTTT. Protein: CAWSLRNEKLFF.

The rearrangement links TRBV27 to TRBJ2-5; 8 nucleotides line up with TRBD2. Unmatched junction bases numbered 9, after V lost 5 bases and J lost 4 bases. This CDR3 comprises 15 residues. Germline V lookup: CDR1 MNHEY, CDR2 SMNVEV (reference sequence). DNA of the CDR3: TGTGCCAGCAGTCCGCAAGGCCTAGCGGGAGAGACCCAGTACTTC. Its translation is CASSPQGLAGETQYF.

The chain uses TRBV27 and TRBJ1-2; tentatively, D is TRBD1 (6 bases). Germline loops: CDR1 MNHEY, CDR2 SMNVEV (reference sequence). V was pared by 5 bases and J by 2 bases, with 12 bases between. The CDR3 covers 14 residues. CDR3 in amino acids: CASSKHRENYGYTF. The CDR3 nucleotides read TGTGCCAGCAGTAAACACAGGGAAAACTATGGCTACACCTTC.